The clone carrying this T cell receptor beta chain was seen a handful of times. Its antigen remains unidentified. Each CDR3 protein gets one entry after TCRdb re-called the 5' RACE reads with MiXCR. The sample holds around 75,000 distinct CDR3 sequences, 10% to 15% seen once. These data are taken from a study of spatial heterogeneity in lung cancer. About the research overall: Beta-chain sequences were consistently detected more often than alpha-chain sequences. Study results and caveats: Resection blood, more than follow-up blood, showed ubiquitous expanded tumor TCRs.

The time point denotes: sample taken at primary tumor resection. Sequencing covered unsorted whole RNA taken from tumor, nontumor lung or frozen PBMC. The cohort: 70 to 75 early-stage, untreated non-small cell lung cancer patients. Germline CDR1 and CDR2: LNHDA and SQIVND (reference sequence). This CDR3 is built from 13 residues. Trimming removed 3 bases at V and 2 bases at J, with 6 bases between. The source is a male donor with early-stage non-small cell lung cancer. Material: PBMCs, obtained at surgery. The chain is built from TRBV19 and TRBJ2-3, with no clear D. CDR3 residues: CASSIVPTDTQYF. The CDR3 DNA is TGTGCCAGTAGTATTGTCCCCACAGATACGCAGTATTTT.